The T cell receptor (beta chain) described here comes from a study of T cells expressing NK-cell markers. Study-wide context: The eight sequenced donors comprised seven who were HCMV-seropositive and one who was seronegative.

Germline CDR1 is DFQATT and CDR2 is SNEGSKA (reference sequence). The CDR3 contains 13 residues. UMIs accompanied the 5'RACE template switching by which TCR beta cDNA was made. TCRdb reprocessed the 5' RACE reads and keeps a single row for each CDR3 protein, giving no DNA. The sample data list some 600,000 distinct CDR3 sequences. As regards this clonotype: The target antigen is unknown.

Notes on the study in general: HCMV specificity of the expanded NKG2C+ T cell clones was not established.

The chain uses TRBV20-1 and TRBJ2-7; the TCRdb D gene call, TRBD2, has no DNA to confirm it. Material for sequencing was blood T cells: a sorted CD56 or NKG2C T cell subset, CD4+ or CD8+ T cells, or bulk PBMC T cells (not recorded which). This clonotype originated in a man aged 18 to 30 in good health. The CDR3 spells CTPGGLRAYEQYF.